This TCR beta chain emerged from a study of early T cells in non-severe SARS-CoV-2 infection. The wider study: From unsorted whole blood, bulk RNA was sequenced, and the chains remained unpaired. Notes on the study in general: VDJdb matching, biased toward anti-spike CD8 responses, missed private and CD4 specificities.

V lost 2 bases and J 5 bases, leaving 10 bases between the germline ends. The CDR3 is 13 amino acids. Germline assignment: CDR1 MNHEY and CDR2 SMNVEV (reference sequence). Each single cDNA molecule received a unique molecular identifier. TCRdb re-called the 5' RACE reads through MiXCR, storing one row per CDR3 protein. The repertoire holds roughly 80,000 distinct CDR3 sequences, with about 6.5% as singletons. This clonotype was seen at least ten times. Its cognate antigen is unknown. The chain recombines TRBV27 with TRBJ2-7; D gene uncertain. Input material: whole blood. The TCR was taken from an adult who was a healthcare worker with PCR-confirmed SARS-CoV-2 infection or an uninfected control (not recorded which). The CDR3 is CASSLRLRDEQYF. CDR3 in DNA: TGTGCCAGCAGTTTAAGGTTGCGCGACGAGCAGTACTTC.